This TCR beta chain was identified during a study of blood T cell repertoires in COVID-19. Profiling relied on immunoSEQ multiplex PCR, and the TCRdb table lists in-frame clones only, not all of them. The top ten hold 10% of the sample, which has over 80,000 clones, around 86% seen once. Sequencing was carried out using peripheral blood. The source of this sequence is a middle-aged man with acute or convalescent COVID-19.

CDR3 sequence reads: CASRLTGVYEQYF. CDR3 bases: TGTGCCAGCAGGTTAACAGGGGTCTACGAGCAGTACTTC. This chain connects TRBV11-2 to TRBJ2-7; 7 nucleotides agree with TRBD1. The CDR3 spans 13 residues. J lost 3 bases, V lost 6 bases, and 5 bases had no gene match. Germline CDR1 and CDR2: SGHAT and FQNNGV.